The 29 T cell receptor beta chains in this list originate from one sample, sequenced in a study of cytotoxic CD8 clonotypes in ibrutinib-treated CLL. The repertoire was sequenced with immunoSEQ multiplex PCR; TCRdb's copy has only in-frame clones and lacks some. The sample contains 50,000 to 75,000 clones, approximately 75% of which appear only once. Sequenced material: PBMCs, taken after 12 months of ibrutinib treatment. Receptors were obtained from a human donor with chronic lymphocytic leukemia.

The chain has TRBV7-6 and TRBJ2-1; the match to TRBD2 covers 9 bases. J lost 13 bases, V lost 0 bases, and 13 bases had no gene match. From germline, CDR1 is SGHVS and CDR2 FNYEAQ. The CDR3 totals 16 residues. CDR3 DNA sequence: TGTGCCAGCAGCTTAGCGCTTGAGGGGGCTAGCGGGATTCAGTTCTTC. Protein product: CASSLALEGASGIQFF.

The chain is built from TRBV14 and TRBJ2-3, with 11 bases matching TRBD2. CDR3 length: 17 residues. CDR1 and CDR2 (germline): SGHDN, FVKESK. The junction had 10 bases not matched to a gene; V was cut back by 4 bases and J by 4 bases. CDR3 coding DNA: TGTGCCAGCAGCCCTACCATATTAGCGGGAGGGGCAGATACGCAGTATTTT. Its protein product is CASSPTILAGGADTQYF.

V is TRBV5-4 and J is TRBJ2-7; 11 bases align to TRBD1. Looked up from germline, CDR1 is SGHNT and CDR2 is YYREEE (reference sequence). Losses at the gene ends were 5 bases for V and 3 bases for J; bases not matched to a gene: 7. The CDR3 covers 15 residues. As DNA, the CDR3 is TGTGCCAGCAGTTACTGGACAGGGGGCTTCTACGAGCAGTACTTC. Amino acid sequence: CASSYWTGGFYEQYF.

This clone was found once. This rearrangement joins TRBV28 to TRBJ2-7; D perhaps matches TRBD2 (5 bases). V gave up 5 bases and J gave up 5 bases, with 16 bases separating them. The CDR3 extends over 14 amino acids. Germline lookup yields CDR1 MDHEN and CDR2 SYDVKM. CDR3 loop: CASSAPGIWDEQYF. The CDR3, as DNA: TGTGCCAGCAGTGCCCCCGGGATATGGGACGAGCAGTACTTC.

CDR3 bases: TGTGCCAGCAGTTCCATCAGGGTAGCCCACGAGCAGTACTTC. This translates into CASSSIRVAHEQYF. The chain is built from TRBV6-5 and TRBJ2-7; tentative D call: TRBD1 (5 bases). Trimming stripped 4 bases from V and 5 bases from J, with 15 bases between. Germline V CDR1 and CDR2: MNHEY, SVGAGI. The CDR3 is 14 amino acids.

This chain links TRBV18 with TRBJ1-5, with D unresolved. The CDR3 runs 13 residues. Germline V gives CDR1 KGHSH, CDR2 LQKENI. Trimming pared 2 bases from V and 7 bases from J, leaving 9 bases between. In DNA form, the CDR3 reads TGTGCCAGCTCACCAGGTTTGGGACAGCCCCAGCATTTT. Translating it yields CASSPGLGQPQHF. The full variable domain, rest sourced from reference TRBV18 and TRBJ1-5, is NAGVMQNPRHLVRRRGQEARLRCSPMKGHSHVYWYRQLPEEGLKFMVYLQKENIIDESGMPKERFSAEFPKEGPSILRIQQVVRGDSAAYFCASSPGLGQPQHFGDGTRLSIL.

The rearrangement uses TRBV7-2 and TRBJ2-1, with TRBD2 identical over 9 bases. CDR1 is SGHTA and CDR2 is FQGNSA in the germline V gene. V was clipped by 5 bases and J by 9 bases; unmatched bases: 8. The CDR3 totals 14 residues. This CDR3 is CASSQRTSALEQFF. The CDR3 nucleotides are TGTGCCAGCAGCCAAAGGACTAGCGCCCTTGAGCAGTTCTTC. Variable domain in full (rest from reference TRBV7-2 and TRBJ2-1): GAGVSQSPSNKVTEKGKDVELRCDPISGHTALYWYRQSLGQGLEFLIYFQGNSAPDKSGLPSDRFSAERTGGSVSTLTIQRTQQEDSAVYLCASSQRTSALEQFFGPGTRLTVL.

V gene TRBV18 combines with J gene TRBJ1-3, with TRBD1 as a possible D gene (6 bases). The germline V and J ends were trimmed by 5 bases and 3 bases, with 17 bases remaining between them. Germline V lookup: CDR1 KGHSH, CDR2 LQKENI. The CDR3 consists of 16 residues. The CDR3 sequence: CASSTNDRFVGNTIYF. The CDR3 DNA is TGTGCCAGCTCAACTAACGACAGGTTCGTTGGAAACACCATATATTTT.

This sequence joins TRBV5-4 and TRBJ2-7, with D possibly being TRBD2 (6 bases). CDR3 length: 14 amino acids. Germline V gene lookup returns CDR1 SGHNT and CDR2 YYREEE (reference sequence). Trimming stripped 0 bases from V and 7 bases from J, with 14 bases between. The CDR3 spells CASSLAGAGREQYF. The CDR3 DNA sequence: TGTGCCAGCAGCTTGGCCGGGGCAGGGAGGGAGCAGTACTTC.

J is TRBJ1-2 and V is TRBV28, with no clear D. The CDR3 extends over 14 amino acids. V dropped 5 bases and J dropped 3 bases, with 13 bases sitting between them. Germline V gene lookup returns CDR1 MDHEN and CDR2 SYDVKM. The CDR3 region is CASSPPGGYYGYTF. Written as DNA, the CDR3 is TGTGCCAGCAGTCCCCCCGGTGGTTACTATGGCTACACCTTC.

The V and J genes are TRBV6-5 and TRBJ2-7, with 14 bases lining up with TRBD2. CDR1 and CDR2 from the germline V gene are MNHEY and SVGAGI. V trimming: 6 bases; J trimming: 5 bases; junction bases outside the gene matches: 0. The CDR3 loop spans 13 amino acids. As DNA, the CDR3 is TGTGCCAGCAGGGGACTAGCGGGAGACGAGCAGTACTTC. This translates into CASRGLAGDEQYF.

Only a few counts were recorded for this clone. The J gene is TRBJ2-1, the V gene TRBV18; 10 bases fit TRBD2. The junction had 8 bases not matched to a gene; V was cut back by 3 bases and J by 6 bases. This CDR3 is built from 16 residues. Germline V gene data show CDR1 as KGHSH and CDR2 as LQKENI. In nucleotides, the CDR3 is TGTGCCAGCTCACCCTTCTTAGCGGGAGGTCTCAATGAGCAGTTCTTC. Encoded protein: CASSPFLAGGLNEQFF.

The rearrangement joins TRBV7-2 to TRBJ2-3; the D gene is possibly TRBD2 (5 bases). The germline V gene has CDR1 SGHTA and CDR2 FQGNSA. Trimming removed 11 bases at V and 1 base at J, with 16 bases between. This CDR3 is built from 14 residues. CDR3 region: CAGGRGYRTDTQYF. In nucleotides, the CDR3 is TGTGCCGGCGGTCGAGGGTACCGCACAGATACGCAGTATTTT.

In DNA, the CDR3 is TGTGCCAGCAGCTTAGAGACAGGCTACGAGCAGTACTTC. It yields the protein CASSLETGYEQYF. The genes are TRBV7-6 and TRBJ2-7; tentatively, D is TRBD1 (6 bases). The CDR3 spans 13 residues. Trimming pared 1 base from V and 3 bases from J, leaving 7 bases between. CDR1 and CDR2 from the germline V gene are SGHVS and FNYEAQ.

The chain carries TRBV14 and TRBJ2-7, with 7 nucleotides matching TRBD1. The germline V gene has CDR1 SGHDN and CDR2 FVKESK. Trimming cost V 6 bases and J 3 bases; bases outside gene matches: 8. The CDR3 has 14 residues. CDR3 nucleotides: TGTGCCAGCAGTAGAGGGGGCGGCATCTACGAGCAGTACTTC. Amino acid sequence: CASSRGGGIYEQYF.

The rearrangement uses TRBV5-4 and TRBJ2-2; TRBD2 aligns across 13 bases. Germline V gene lookup returns CDR1 SGHNT and CDR2 YYREEE (reference sequence). This CDR3 has 16 residues. J gave up 6 bases and V 4 bases, and 6 bases lay outside the gene matches. CDR3 nucleotides: TGTGCCAGCAGCCCGCCGGGACTAGCGGGACCCGGGGAGCTGTTTTTT. As protein: CASSPPGLAGPGELFF.

The J gene is TRBJ2-6, the V gene TRBV10-3; D gene unclear. This CDR3 contains 15 residues. Germline CDR1 and CDR2: ENHRY and SYGVKD. Trimming took 4 bases from V and 0 from J, leaving 7 bases between them. The CDR3 region has the DNA TGTGCCATCAGTGTCGTTCCCTCTGGGGCCAACGTCCTGACTTTC. Translating gives CAISVVPSGANVLTF.

The CDR3 protein is CASSTTGGEWWQYF. The CDR3 DNA reads TGTGCCAGCAGCACCACAGGGGGAGAGTGGTGGCAGTACTTC. This chain joins TRBV7-9 and TRBJ2-7, with 8 bases lining up with TRBD1. Germline V gene lookup returns CDR1 SEHNR and CDR2 FQNEAQ (reference sequence). This CDR3 is 14 amino acids long. J gave up 9 bases and V 5 bases, and 12 bases lay outside the gene matches. Based on the CDR3 plus reference TRBV7-9 and TRBJ2-7, the full variable domain is DTGVSQNPRHKITKRGQNVTFRCDPISEHNRLYWYRQTLGQGPEFLTYFQNEAQLEKSRLLSDRFSAERPKGSFSTLEIQRTEQGDSAMYLCASSTTGGEWWQYFGPGTRLTVT.

The chain joins TRBV9 to TRBJ2-3; D remains unclear. The CDR3 covers 11 residues. Germline CDR1 is SGDLS and CDR2 is YYNGEE. Trimming removed 5 bases at V and 2 bases at J, with 3 bases between. As DNA, the CDR3 is TGTGCCAGCAGAATCACAGATACGCAGTATTTT. Translating gives CASRITDTQYF.

This clone was counted only a few times. The CDR3 nucleotides read TGTGCCAGCAGCGGAACAGGGACCACTGAAGCTTTCTTT. Its protein is CASSGTGTTEAFF. V gene TRBV2 combines with J gene TRBJ1-1; TRBD1 is a possible D gene (6 bases). V was clipped by 6 bases and J by 4 bases, with 12 bases between them. Germline CDR1 is SNHLY and CDR2 is FYNNEI. There are 13 residues in the CDR3.

V is TRBV5-4 and J is TRBJ2-1; no clear D gene. Trimming cost V 3 bases and J 1 base, with 11 bases left between them. This CDR3 has 15 amino acids. Germline V lookup: CDR1 SGHNT, CDR2 YYREEE (reference sequence). CDR3 DNA: TGTGCCAGCAGCTCCGACGGCCAGTCCTACAATGAGCAGTTCTTC. Encoded protein: CASSSDGQSYNEQFF.

In its sample, this clone was seen many times. The V gene is TRBV6-1, the J gene TRBJ2-1, with a weak D call TRBD1 (6 bases). The CDR3 runs 13 residues. Germline loops: CDR1 MNHNS, CDR2 SASEGT. Trimming cost V 7 bases and J 2 bases, with 9 bases left between them. In DNA form, the CDR3 reads TGTGCCAGCACTACAGGGACCTACAATGAGCAGTTCTTC. Its translation is CASTTGTYNEQFF.

CDR3 residues: CASREGTVNQPQHF. The CDR3 DNA follows: TGTGCCAGCAGGGAGGGGACAGTCAATCAGCCCCAGCATTTT. The chain carries TRBV6-1 and TRBJ1-5; 7 positions match TRBD1. CDR1 MNHNS and CDR2 SASEGT come from the germline V gene. With V trimmed by 6 bases and J by 3 bases, 5 bases remained unmatched. This CDR3 region has 14 residues.

This clone was picked up a small number of times. The rearrangement uses TRBV19 and TRBJ2-1, with 8 bases fitting TRBD1. Losses at the gene ends were 6 bases for V and 5 bases for J; bases not matched to a gene: 6. The germline V gene has CDR1 LNHDA and CDR2 SQIVND (reference sequence). This CDR3 contains 14 residues. The CDR3 DNA reads TGTGCCAGTAGCCGACAGGGGCAAAACAATGAGCAGTTCTTC. This sequence encodes CASSRQGQNNEQFF. Full variable domain (missing parts from reference TRBV19 and TRBJ2-1): DGGITQSPKYLFRKEGQNVTLSCEQNLNHDAMYWYRQDPGQGLRLIYYSQIVNDFQKGDIAEGYSVSREKKESFPLTVTSAQKNPTAFYLCASSRQGQNNEQFFGPGTRLTVL.

The chain links TRBV6-5 to TRBJ2-3; D is possibly TRBD1 or TRBD2 (5 bases each). The CDR3 is 15 residues long. Germline lookup yields CDR1 MNHEY and CDR2 SVGAGI. With 2 bases removed from V and 3 bases from J, the gap between germline ends came to 12 bases. The CDR3 reads CASSYGGTATDTQYF. Here the CDR3 DNA reads TGTGCCAGCAGTTACGGGGGAACAGCAACAGATACGCAGTATTTT.

The genes are TRBV19 and TRBJ2-7; 7 nucleotides match TRBD2. The junction had 8 bases not matched to a gene; V was cut back by 3 bases and J by 6 bases. Looked up from germline, CDR1 is LNHDA and CDR2 is SQIVND (reference sequence). The CDR3 runs 14 residues. CDR3 sequence reads: CASSIGASGGEQYF. As DNA, the CDR3 is TGTGCCAGTAGTATTGGGGCCTCGGGGGGCGAGCAGTACTTC.

The chain has TRBV9 and TRBJ2-5; D unclear. The CDR3 is 14 amino acids. Germline V gene lookup returns CDR1 SGDLS and CDR2 YYNGEE. The germline V and J ends were trimmed by 0 bases and 2 bases, with 8 bases remaining between them. This CDR3 reads CASSVGPRQETQYF. In DNA form, the CDR3 reads TGTGCCAGCAGCGTAGGCCCCAGACAAGAGACCCAGTACTTC.

In this sample, this clone turned up a few times. The rearrangement joins TRBV18 to TRBJ1-5; tentative D call: TRBD1 (6 bases). There are 14 residues in the CDR3. The ends were cut back, 4 bases at V and 4 bases at J, with 11 bases in the middle. CDR1 KGHSH and CDR2 LQKENI come from the germline V gene. This CDR3 is CASSLQGRNQPQHF. Written as DNA, the CDR3 is TGTGCCAGCTCACTTCAGGGGCGGAATCAGCCCCAGCATTTT.

The chain uses TRBV18 and TRBJ2-1; 11 nucleotides match TRBD2. Germline V gene lookup returns CDR1 KGHSH and CDR2 LQKENI. Trimming cost V 4 bases and J 8 bases; bases outside gene matches: 7. The CDR3 totals 15 residues. The DNA of the CDR3 is TGTGCCAGCTCACGGACTAGCGGGTCGGTGGATGAGCAGTTCTTC. Its protein is CASSRTSGSVDEQFF.